This entry lists 29 T cell receptor beta chains sequenced from one sample in a study of T cells in Graves' hyperthyroidism and ophthalmopathy. Amplification targeted TCR beta CDR3 regions from RNA transcripts. In the first-round RT-PCR of the TCR CDR3, the HTBI primer set was used. TCRdb re-called the multiplex PCR reads with MiXCR, one entry per CDR3 protein. The data contain 490,000 or so distinct CDR3 sequences, 46% of them singletons. Sequencing used peripheral blood or thyroid tissue (not recorded which). All receptors come from an adult woman with Graves' disease, either hyperthyroidism or ophthalmopathy (not recorded which).

This clonotype was found a few times. This chain uses TRBV7-9 with TRBJ2-7; tentative D call: TRBD2 (6 bases). There are 13 residues in the CDR3. CDR1 SEHNR and CDR2 FQNEAQ come from the germline V gene (reference sequence). V was trimmed by 5 bases and J by 5 bases, leaving 13 bases between them. CDR3 residues: CASSPQGLNEQYF. The CDR3 DNA follows: TGTGCCAGCAGCCCTCAAGGACTAAACGAGCAGTACTTC.

In this sample, this clonotype turned up a few times. This sequence joins TRBV7-2 and TRBJ1-6; no reliable D call. CDR3 length: 12 residues. Looked up from germline, CDR1 is SGHTA and CDR2 is FQGNSA. V shed 4 bases and J shed 9 bases, with 7 bases lying between them. CDR3 bases: TGTGCCAGCAGCTCGCTTTTTTCACCCCTCCACTTT. It specifies CASSSLFSPLHF.

This clonotype was observed a few times. V and J are TRBV7-2 and TRBJ2-4, with a possible D match to TRBD2 (5 bases). The germline V and J ends were trimmed by 0 bases and 8 bases, with 14 bases remaining between them. CDR3 size: 15 residues. Germline V CDR1 and CDR2: SGHTA, FQGNSA. The CDR3 nucleotides are TGTGCCAGCAGCTTAGCGAGGGCGGGTAGGGACATTCAGTACTTC. Translation gives CASSLARAGRDIQYF.

Remarks on this clonotype: Compared with germline, one end of the junction differs, possibly owing to a read error. The chain joins TRBV10-3 to TRBJ1-5; D is uncertain. The CDR3 extends over 15 amino acids. Germline V gives CDR1 ENHRY, CDR2 SYGVKD. The CDR3 region is CASSLSGHSNQPQHF. CDR3 sequence (DNA): TGTGCCAGCAGTTTAAGCGGCCATAGCAATCAGCCCCAGCATTTT.

This sequence joins TRBV5-1 and TRBJ2-3; TRBD2 might be the D (6 bases). This CDR3 comprises 15 residues. V lost 7 bases to trimming and J lost 1 base, with 16 bases between them. Germline loops: CDR1 SGHRS, CDR2 YFSETQ. In DNA form, the CDR3 reads TGCGCCAGCCAACCAGGCTCGGGAGGCACAGATACGCAGTATTTT. Translation gives CASQPGSGGTDTQYF.

The chain recombines TRBV7-3 with TRBJ2-5; D tentatively fits TRBD1 or TRBD2 (5 bases each). The CDR3 length is 14 residues. The V and J ends lost 6 bases and 2 bases respectively, with 13 bases between them. Germline lookup yields CDR1 SGHTA and CDR2 FQGTGA. CDR3: CASSPSGQQETQYF. Written as DNA, the CDR3 is TGTGCCAGCAGTCCGTCGGGGCAGCAAGAGACCCAGTACTTC.

The chain links TRBV9 to TRBJ1-3, with 7 bases that match TRBD1. The V gene end was trimmed by 5 bases and the J gene end by 0 bases; junction bases not matched to a gene: 8. This CDR3 spans 16 amino acids. Germline V CDR1 and CDR2: SGDLS, YYNGEE. The CDR3 nucleotides read TGTGCCAGCAGTTGGGGACAGTCGCTCTCTGGAAACACCATATATTTT. Translated: CASSWGQSLSGNTIYF.

The V and J genes are TRBV12-3 or TRBV12-4 and TRBJ1-2; 12 positions match TRBD1. The V and J ends lost 3 bases and 5 bases, in that order; junction bases with no gene match: 4. This CDR3 comprises 15 residues. CDR3: CASSLRDRGLYGYTF. CDR3 DNA sequence: TGTGCCAGCAGTTTGCGGGACAGGGGGCTTTATGGCTACACCTTC.

This chain connects TRBV14 to TRBJ1-2, with TRBD1 matching over 9 bases. The CDR3 extends over 17 amino acids. Trimming at V came to 4 bases and at J to 2 bases, leaving 11 bases not matched to a gene. Per germline, CDR1 SGHDN and CDR2 FVKESK. The CDR3 DNA follows: TGTGCCAGCAGCCCGCCGGGACAGGGTAGATCCAACTATGGCTACACCTTC. Encoded protein: CASSPPGQGRSNYGYTF.

This clonotype was seen more than once but under ten times. V gene TRBV7-9 combines with J gene TRBJ1-1; D remains unclear. CDR1 SEHNR and CDR2 FQNEAQ come from the germline V gene (reference sequence). Trimming cost V 1 base and J 0 bases, with 9 bases left between them. The CDR3 is 15 residues long. This chain's CDR3 is CASSLVVVLNTEAFF. CDR3 nucleotides: TGTGCCAGCAGCTTAGTCGTAGTTTTGAACACTGAAGCTTTCTTT.

This clonotype was observed many times. J is TRBJ1-5 and V is TRBV20-1, with D unclear. Germline CDR1 DFQATT, CDR2 SNEGSKA (reference sequence). Trimming stripped 2 bases from V and 3 bases from J, with 8 bases between. The CDR3 totals 13 residues. CDR3 DNA sequence: TGCAGTGCTAGATCGGGTCTCAATCAGCCCCAGCATTTT. As protein: CSARSGLNQPQHF.

The chain uses TRBV7-9 and TRBJ2-6; TRBD1 aligns across 8 bases. After removal of 4 bases from V and 0 bases from J, the junction contained 5 bases not matched to a gene. Germline V gene sequence: CDR1 SEHNR, CDR2 FQNEAQ (reference sequence). The CDR3 contains 17 residues. CDR3 in amino acids: CASSYRGRPSGANVLTF. DNA of the CDR3: TGTGCCAGCAGCTACAGGGGGAGACCCTCTGGGGCCAACGTCCTGACTTTC.

This clonotype has more than one count but fewer than ten. The J gene is TRBJ2-7, the V gene TRBV15; D may correspond to TRBD1 or TRBD2 (5 bases each). This CDR3 comprises 15 residues. Germline-derived CDR1 and CDR2 are LNHNV and YYDKDF (reference sequence). V was cut by 3 bases and J by 7 bases, with 19 bases left in between. The CDR3 DNA sequence: TGTGCCACCAGCAGTGCCCGGGACCTTCAAGAGGAGCAGTACTTC. It codes for CATSSARDLQEEQYF.

This clonotype was seen repeatedly, ten times or more. The chain has TRBV19 and TRBJ2-7, with 10 bases identical to TRBD1. This CDR3 has 15 residues. V shed 6 bases, J shed 3 bases, and the junction held 8 bases outside the gene matches. CDR1 and CDR2 (germline): LNHDA, SQIVND (reference sequence). The CDR3 region has the DNA TGTGCCAGTAGCCCTGGGACAGGGGAACTCTACGAGCAGTACTTC. It yields the protein CASSPGTGELYEQYF.

The chain joins TRBV7-8 to TRBJ1-1; D is undetermined. Trimming removed 5 bases at V and 6 bases at J, with 10 bases between. Germline V lookup: CDR1 SGHVS, CDR2 FQNEAQ. The CDR3 sequence is 12 residues long. The CDR3 nucleotides read TGTGCCAGCAGCCCCGGCAGTCCTGAAGCTTTCTTT. This codes for CASSPGSPEAFF.

This clonotype was counted many times. This chain connects TRBV10-1 to TRBJ2-7, with a tentative D call TRBD2 (5 bases). Per germline, CDR1 WNHNN and CDR2 SYGVQD (reference sequence). CDR3 length: 14 residues. V lost 5 bases to trimming and J lost 5 bases, with 16 bases between them. Here the CDR3 DNA reads TGCGCCAGCAGTCCCTCCCTAGCTGGCCACGAGCAGTACTTC. Protein product: CASSPSLAGHEQYF.

This clonotype was seen a single time. The CDR3 DNA reads as TGTGCCAGTACTCGCGGCCCAGGGTCCGGCACCGGGGAGCTGTTTTTT. Amino acids: CASTRGPGSGTGELFF. The rearrangement joins TRBV19 to TRBJ2-2; D possibly corresponds to TRBD1 (5 bases). V was clipped by 7 bases and J by 4 bases, with 19 bases between them. This CDR3 region has 16 residues. CDR1 and CDR2 (germline): LNHDA, SQIVND (reference sequence).

This clonotype has at least ten counts. CDR3 nucleotides: TGTGCCACCAGTGATCCACAGGGAAAGGAGACCCAGTACTTC. Translating gives CATSDPQGKETQYF. The V and J genes are TRBV24-1 and TRBJ2-5, with a tentative D call TRBD1 (6 bases). This CDR3 has 14 residues. Deletions cut 3 bases from V and 5 bases from J, with 12 bases between. Looked up from germline, CDR1 is KGHDR and CDR2 is SFDVKD.

This sequence joins TRBV10-3 and TRBJ2-2; a weak D match, TRBD2 (6 bases). The CDR3 spans 13 residues. Germline CDR1 reads ENHRY; CDR2 reads SYGVKD. Trimming left V 9 bases short and J 6 bases short, with 14 bases between. CDR3 nucleotides: TGTGCCATGACAGAGCGGGTATCCGGGGAGCTGTTTTTT. It is translated as CAMTERVSGELFF.

This clonotype appeared many times. This sequence joins TRBV9 and TRBJ2-7; D possibly uses TRBD1 or TRBD2 (5 bases each). Germline values: CDR1 SGDLS, CDR2 YYNGEE. Trimming took off 4 bases at V and 3 bases at J, with 17 bases between the two ends. The CDR3 runs to 15 residues. The CDR3 region has the DNA TGTGCCAGCAGCCCCCCCGGGACCCCTCACTACGAGCAGTACTTC. Its translation is CASSPPGTPHYEQYF.

This clonotype came up a few times. CDR3 nucleotide sequence: TGCAGCGTTAGAGGGGCTGGCTACACCTTC. This codes for CSVRGAGYTF. The J gene is TRBJ1-2, the V gene TRBV29-1; the D gene is possibly TRBD1 (5 bases). Trimming left V 5 bases short and J 7 bases short, with 8 bases between. Germline CDR1 is SQVTM and CDR2 is ANQGSEA. This CDR3 is built from 10 residues.

This clonotype was recorded many times. The V and J genes are TRBV20-1 and TRBJ2-5, with D unclear. The ends were cut back, 0 bases at V and 13 bases at J, with 12 bases in the middle. This CDR3 contains 11 residues. CDR1 is DFQATT, CDR2 SNEGSKA, per germline (reference sequence). The CDR3 nucleotides read TGCAGTGCTAGAGATCCCTTGGTCACGTACTTC. It translates to CSARDPLVTYF.

This clonotype was recorded at least ten times. This chain joins TRBV7-6 and TRBJ2-7; 8 positions match TRBD2. The length of the CDR3 is 15 residues. CDR1 SGHVS and CDR2 FNYEAQ come from the germline V gene. The J segment lost 0 bases and the V segment lost 1 base, leaving 2 bases of the junction unmatched. The DNA for the CDR3 is TGTGCCAGCAGCTTAGTCAGCGGGAGCTCCTACGAGCAGTACTTC. It codes for CASSLVSGSSYEQYF. Full variable domain (missing parts from reference TRBV7-6 and TRBJ2-7): GAGVSQSPRYKVTKRGQDVALRCDPISGHVSLYWYRQALGQGPEFLTYFNYEAQQDKSGLPNDRFSAERPEGSISTLTIQRTEQRDSAMYRCASSLVSGSSYEQYFGPGTRLTVT.

This clonotype was seen repeatedly, ten times or more. The CDR3 DNA follows: TGTGCCAGCAGCTTTAGTCTATCGTATAGCAGCACCGGGGAGCTGTTTTTT. Protein product: CASSFSLSYSSTGELFF. The chain links TRBV7-2 to TRBJ2-2; D is undetermined. V lost 3 bases, J lost 4 bases, and 18 bases lay in between. The length of the CDR3 is 17 residues. Germline V lookup: CDR1 SGHTA, CDR2 FQGNSA.

This clonotype was observed at least ten times. The genes are TRBV7-9 and TRBJ2-7; D is unresolved. The CDR3 is made up of 16 amino acids. Trimming left V 5 bases short and J 3 bases short, with 20 bases between. CDR1 and CDR2 (germline): SEHNR, FQNEAQ (reference sequence). The CDR3 loop reads CASSQALVGSGYEQYF. The CDR3 coding sequence is TGTGCCAGCAGCCAAGCCCTGGTGGGATCGGGCTACGAGCAGTACTTC.

The genes are TRBV2 and TRBJ1-5, with 7 bases matching TRBD1. CDR3 length: 14 amino acids. J was trimmed by 8 bases and V by 3 bases; bases with no gene match: 7. CDR1 and CDR2 (germline): SNHLY, FYNNEI. This chain's CDR3 is CASSEGQPSKPQHF. The CDR3 nucleotides are TGTGCCAGCAGTGAGGGACAGCCTAGTAAGCCCCAGCATTTT.

In this sample, this clonotype turned up many times. The rearrangement joins TRBV9 to TRBJ1-1; no firm D call. Trimming removed 0 bases at V and 6 bases at J, with 15 bases between. Germline V lookup: CDR1 SGDLS, CDR2 YYNGEE. The CDR3 length is 15 residues. The CDR3 sequence is CASSVAPGREAEAFF. Here the CDR3 DNA reads TGTGCCAGCAGCGTAGCTCCGGGCCGAGAGGCTGAAGCTTTCTTT.

This chain connects TRBV25-1 to TRBJ1-1, with a weak D call TRBD1 (5 bases). The CDR3 spans 14 residues. The V and J ends lost 3 bases and 4 bases respectively, with 12 bases between them. In germline, CDR1 is MGHDK, CDR2 SYGVNS. The DNA for the CDR3 is TGTGCCAGCAGTGAGGGGACGTATCGCACTGAAGCTTTCTTT. Residues: CASSEGTYRTEAFF.

In its sample, this clonotype was seen many times. CDR3 nucleotide sequence: TGTGCCAGCAGTAAACAAAACACCGGGGAGCTGTTTTTT. This translates into CASSKQNTGELFF. V gene TRBV12-3 or TRBV12-4 combines with J gene TRBJ2-2, with unresolved D. With 5 bases removed from V and 2 bases from J, the gap between germline ends came to 6 bases. This CDR3 region has 13 residues.